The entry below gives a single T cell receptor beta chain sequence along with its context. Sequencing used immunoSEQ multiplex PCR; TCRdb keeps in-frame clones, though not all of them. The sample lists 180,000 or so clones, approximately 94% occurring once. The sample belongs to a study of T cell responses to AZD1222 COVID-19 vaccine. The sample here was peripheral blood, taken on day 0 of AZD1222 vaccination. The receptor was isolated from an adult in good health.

The CDR3 loop is CASSLQGGEKLFF. CDR3 sequence (DNA): TGTGCCAGCAGTTTGCAGGGGGGTGAAAAACTGTTTTTT. The chain joins TRBV28 to TRBJ1-4; 7 nucleotides agree with TRBD1. Germline CDR1 and CDR2: MDHEN and SYDVKM. This CDR3 comprises 13 residues. V lost 3 bases, J lost 7 bases, and 2 bases stayed unmatched.